The 10 T cell receptor beta chains in this list originate from one sample, sequenced in a study of regulatory T cells in long-lasting Graves disease. To make TCR beta libraries, researchers used iRepertoire HTBI primers and Arm-PCR of CDR3 regions. A single record per CDR3 protein comes from TCRdb applying MiXCR to the multiplex PCR reads. Altogether under 300,000 distinct CDR3 sequences are present, about 18% being singletons, with the ten largest covering approximately 15%. Time point of the sample: newly diagnosed GD, antithyroid drugs for less than 3 months. RNA extracted from PBMCs served as the sequencing template. These records were also assigned to another study, of T cells in Graves' hyperthyroidism and ophthalmopathy.

Here the sequenced sample was peripheral blood mononuclear cells (PBMCs), taken at new diagnosis, from a patient treated with antithyroid drugs. The receptors originated from a young woman with Graves disease.

In its sample, this clonotype was seen many times. This chain joins TRBV5-1 and TRBJ2-7, with D perhaps assigned TRBD1 or TRBD2 (5 bases each). Germline V gene lookup returns CDR1 SGHRS and CDR2 YFSETQ. The CDR3 spans 15 residues. V was pared by 3 bases and J by 7 bases, with 20 bases between. For the CDR3, the DNA is TGCGCCAGCAGCTCGGTGGGGGTAGGACCTCGGGAGCAGTACTTC. It codes for CASSSVGVGPREQYF.

Ten or more counts support this clonotype. The chain is built from TRBV29-1 and TRBJ2-1, with 7 bases that match TRBD1. The CDR3 length is 15 residues. Trimming removed 3 bases from V and 5 bases from J; junction bases left unmatched: 10. Germline V gives CDR1 SQVTM, CDR2 ANQGSEA. The CDR3 nucleotides are TGCAGCGTTGACGTGGACAGGCTAATCCACAATGAGCAGTTCTTC. Translating it yields CSVDVDRLIHNEQFF.

On this clonotype: A much larger clone lies one base from this, so it may be a read error. This sequence joins TRBV2 and TRBJ2-5, with 9 bases matching TRBD1. This CDR3 spans 16 amino acids. Germline-derived CDR1 and CDR2 are SNHLY and FYNNEI. The CDR3 here is CASSEIGDREQETQHF. The CDR3 nucleotides read TGTGCCAGCAGTGAAATAGGGGACAGGGAGCAAGAGACCCAGCACTTC.

There are many counts of this clonotype. The gene calls are TRBV2 and TRBJ2-7, with a tentative D call TRBD2 (5 bases). V was shortened by 6 bases and J by 7 bases, with 16 bases between the two germline ends. This CDR3 spans 13 amino acids. CDR1 SNHLY and CDR2 FYNNEI come from the germline V gene. CDR3 sequence: CASRGSWQREQYF. The CDR3 nucleotides read TGTGCCAGCAGGGGTTCTTGGCAGCGGGAGCAGTACTTC.

This clonotype was counted between two and nine times. The chain has TRBV29-1 and TRBJ1-4; D perhaps matches TRBD1 (6 bases). This CDR3 has 13 residues. The V gene lost 6 bases and the J gene lost 3 bases, with 11 bases spanning the gap. Germline loops: CDR1 SQVTM, CDR2 ANQGSEA. The CDR3 bases are TGCAGCGTCTCAGGGGCCCCTAATGAAAAACTGTTTTTT. Protein sequence: CSVSGAPNEKLFF.

This clonotype was detected ten times or more. Its ends do not fully match the called genes, so a read error is possible. The chain has TRBV3-1 and TRBJ2-7; D is undetermined. The CDR3 totals 12 residues. CDR1 is LGHDT, CDR2 YNNKEL, per germline (reference sequence). Here the CDR3 DNA reads TGTGCCAGCAGCCAAGGGTTGGCGGTTCGGGACTTC. Its translation: CASSQGLAVRDF.

In its sample, this clonotype was seen many times. V and J are TRBV20-1 and TRBJ2-2, with 7 bases matching TRBD1. Germline trimming cut 4 bases from V and 5 bases from J; bases unmatched to any gene: 7. The length of the CDR3 is 14 residues. CDR1 is DFQATT, CDR2 SNEGSKA, per germline (reference sequence). In nucleotides, the CDR3 is TGCAGTGCTATAGTGACAGGGCGGACCGGGGAGCTGTTTTTT. Its translation is CSAIVTGRTGELFF.

In this sample, this clonotype turned up a few times. V is TRBV7-2 and J is TRBJ2-2; perhaps TRBD1 as D (5 bases). The V end was cut by 4 bases, the J end by 4 bases, with 13 bases between. The CDR3 totals 15 residues. Looked up from germline, CDR1 is SGHTA and CDR2 is FQGNSA. The CDR3, as DNA: TGTGCCAGCAGCTCCCTCCAGGGTGCCACCGGGGAGCTGTTTTTT. This gives the protein CASSSLQGATGELFF.

This clonotype appeared many times. The chain is built from TRBV20-1 and TRBJ2-7, with TRBD1 matching 7 bases. This CDR3 has 15 amino acids. Losses at the gene ends were 5 bases for V and 6 bases for J; bases not matched to a gene: 16. Germline CDR1 DFQATT, CDR2 SNEGSKA (reference sequence). The CDR3: CSAQGRGGETLEQYF. Here the CDR3 DNA reads TGCAGTGCTCAGGGCCGAGGGGGCGAAACCCTCGAGCAGTACTTC.

Regarding this clonotype: Compared with germline, one end of the junction differs, possibly owing to a read error. CDR3 protein: CATRATGGKQPQHF. The CDR3 DNA follows: TGTGCCACTCGTGCGACAGGGGGCAAACAGCCCCAGCATTTT. The chain couples TRBV19 to TRBJ1-5; 10 bases are shared with TRBD1. This CDR3 spans 14 amino acids. The germline V gene has CDR1 LNHDA and CDR2 SQIVND (reference sequence).